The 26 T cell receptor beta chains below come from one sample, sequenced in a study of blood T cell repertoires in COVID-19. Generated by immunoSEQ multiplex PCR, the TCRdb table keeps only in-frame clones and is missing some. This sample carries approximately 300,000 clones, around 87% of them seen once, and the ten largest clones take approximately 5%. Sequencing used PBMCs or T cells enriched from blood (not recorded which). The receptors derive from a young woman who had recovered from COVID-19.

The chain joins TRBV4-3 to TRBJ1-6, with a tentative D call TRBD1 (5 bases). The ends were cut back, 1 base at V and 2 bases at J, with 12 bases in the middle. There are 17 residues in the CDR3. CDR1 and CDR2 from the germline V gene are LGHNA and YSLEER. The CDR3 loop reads CASSQGPGLAYNSPLHF. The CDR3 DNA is TGCGCCAGCAGCCAAGGTCCAGGGCTCGCCTATAATTCACCCCTCCACTTT.

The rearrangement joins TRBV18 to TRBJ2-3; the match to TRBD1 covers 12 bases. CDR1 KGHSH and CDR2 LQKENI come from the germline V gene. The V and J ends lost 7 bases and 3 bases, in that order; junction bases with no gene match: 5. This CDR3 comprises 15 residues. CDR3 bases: TGTGCCAGCTTACCGGGACAGGGGGCAACAGATACGCAGTATTTT. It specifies CASLPGQGATDTQYF.

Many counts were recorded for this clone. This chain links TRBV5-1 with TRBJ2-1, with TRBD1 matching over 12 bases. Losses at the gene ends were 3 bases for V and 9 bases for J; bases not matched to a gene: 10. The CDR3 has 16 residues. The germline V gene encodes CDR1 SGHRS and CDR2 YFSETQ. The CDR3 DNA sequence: TGCGCCAGCAGCTACCGGGACAGGGGGCTCTTTAGTGAGCAGTTCTTC. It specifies CASSYRDRGLFSEQFF.

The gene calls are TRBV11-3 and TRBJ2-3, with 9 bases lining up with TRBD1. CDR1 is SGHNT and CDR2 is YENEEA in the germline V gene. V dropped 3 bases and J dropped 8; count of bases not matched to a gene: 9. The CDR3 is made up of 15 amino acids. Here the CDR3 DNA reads TGTGCCAGCAGCTTTACAGGGGGCCCCCTTGTTACGCAGTATTTT. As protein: CASSFTGGPLVTQYF.

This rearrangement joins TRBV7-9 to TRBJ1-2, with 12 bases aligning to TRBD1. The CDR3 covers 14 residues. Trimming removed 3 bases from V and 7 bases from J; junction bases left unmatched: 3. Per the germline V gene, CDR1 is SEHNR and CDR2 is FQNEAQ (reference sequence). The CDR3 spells CASSLGQGASGYTF. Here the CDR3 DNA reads TGTGCCAGCAGCTTGGGACAGGGGGCGAGTGGCTACACCTTC.

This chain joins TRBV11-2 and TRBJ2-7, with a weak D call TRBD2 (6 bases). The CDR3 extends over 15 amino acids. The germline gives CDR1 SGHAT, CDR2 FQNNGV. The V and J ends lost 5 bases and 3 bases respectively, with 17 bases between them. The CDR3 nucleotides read TGTGCCAGCAGCGGGTGGGGTAGCGGATTCTACGAGCAGTACTTC. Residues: CASSGWGSGFYEQYF. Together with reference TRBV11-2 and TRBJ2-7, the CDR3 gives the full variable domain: EAGVAQSPRYKIIEKRQSVAFWCNPISGHATLYWYQQILGQGPKLLIQFQNNGVVDDSQLPKDRFSAERLKGVDSTLKIQPAKLEDSAVYLCASSGWGSGFYEQYFGPGTRLTVT.

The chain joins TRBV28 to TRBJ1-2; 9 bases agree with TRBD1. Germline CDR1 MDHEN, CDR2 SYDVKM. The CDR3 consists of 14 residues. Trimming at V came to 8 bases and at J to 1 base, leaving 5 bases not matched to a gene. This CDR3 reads CASRGQGLNYGYTF. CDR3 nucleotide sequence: TGTGCCAGCCGGGGACAGGGCCTTAACTATGGCTACACCTTC.

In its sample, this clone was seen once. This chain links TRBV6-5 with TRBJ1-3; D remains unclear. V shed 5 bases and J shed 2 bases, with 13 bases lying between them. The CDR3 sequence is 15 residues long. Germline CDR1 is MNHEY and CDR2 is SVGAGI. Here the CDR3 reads CASSLDSYPGNTIYF. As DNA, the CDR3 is TGTGCCAGCAGTCTAGACTCTTACCCTGGAAACACCATATATTTT.

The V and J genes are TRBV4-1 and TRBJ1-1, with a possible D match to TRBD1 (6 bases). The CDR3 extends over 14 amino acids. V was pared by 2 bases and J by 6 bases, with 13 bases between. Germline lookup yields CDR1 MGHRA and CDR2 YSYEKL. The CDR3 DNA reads TGCGCCAGCAGCCAAATATTCGCAGGGGCTGAAGCTTTCTTT. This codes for CASSQIFAGAEAFF.

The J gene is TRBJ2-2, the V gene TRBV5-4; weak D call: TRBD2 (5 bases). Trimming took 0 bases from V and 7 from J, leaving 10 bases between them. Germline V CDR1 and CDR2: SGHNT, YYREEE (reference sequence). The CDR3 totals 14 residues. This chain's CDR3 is CASSLAGSGGELFF. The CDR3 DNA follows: TGTGCCAGCAGCTTGGCGGGGTCGGGCGGGGAGCTGTTTTTT.

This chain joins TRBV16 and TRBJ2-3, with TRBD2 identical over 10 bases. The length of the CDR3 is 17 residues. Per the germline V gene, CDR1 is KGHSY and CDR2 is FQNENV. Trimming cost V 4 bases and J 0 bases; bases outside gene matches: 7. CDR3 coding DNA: TGTGCCAGCAGCCCTCCTACTAGCGGGGAGAGCACAGATACGCAGTATTTT. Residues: CASSPPTSGESTDTQYF.

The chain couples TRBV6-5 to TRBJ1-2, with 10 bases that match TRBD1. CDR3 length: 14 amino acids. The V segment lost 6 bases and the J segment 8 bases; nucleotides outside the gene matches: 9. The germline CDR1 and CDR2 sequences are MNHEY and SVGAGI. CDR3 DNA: TGTGCCAGCAGCACCGGGACAGGGGTCGGCGGCTACACCTTC. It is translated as CASSTGTGVGGYTF.

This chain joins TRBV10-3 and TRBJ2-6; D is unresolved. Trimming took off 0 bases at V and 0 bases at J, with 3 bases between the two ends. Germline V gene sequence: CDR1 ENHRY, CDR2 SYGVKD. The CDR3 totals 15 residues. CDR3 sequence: CAISESGSGANVLTF. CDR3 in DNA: TGTGCCATCAGTGAGTCCGGCTCTGGGGCCAACGTCCTGACTTTC.

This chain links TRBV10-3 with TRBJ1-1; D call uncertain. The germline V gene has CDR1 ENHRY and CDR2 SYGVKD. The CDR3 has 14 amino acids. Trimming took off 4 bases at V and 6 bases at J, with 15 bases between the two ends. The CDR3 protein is CAISGGGFGPEAFF. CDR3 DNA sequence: TGTGCCATCAGTGGGGGAGGGTTTGGGCCTGAAGCTTTCTTT.

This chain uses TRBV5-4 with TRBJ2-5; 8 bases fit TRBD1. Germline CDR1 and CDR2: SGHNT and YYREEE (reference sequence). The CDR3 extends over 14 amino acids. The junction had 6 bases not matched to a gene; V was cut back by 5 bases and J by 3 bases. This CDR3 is CASRLTGGKETQYF. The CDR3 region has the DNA TGTGCCAGCAGACTTACAGGGGGGAAAGAGACCCAGTACTTC.

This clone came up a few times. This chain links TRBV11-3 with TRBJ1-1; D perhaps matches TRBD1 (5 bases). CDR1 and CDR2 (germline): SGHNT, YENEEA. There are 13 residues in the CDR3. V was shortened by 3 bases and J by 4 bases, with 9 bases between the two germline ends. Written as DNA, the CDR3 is TGTGCCAGCAGCTTCTCCAGGGTCACTGAAGCTTTCTTT. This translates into CASSFSRVTEAFF.

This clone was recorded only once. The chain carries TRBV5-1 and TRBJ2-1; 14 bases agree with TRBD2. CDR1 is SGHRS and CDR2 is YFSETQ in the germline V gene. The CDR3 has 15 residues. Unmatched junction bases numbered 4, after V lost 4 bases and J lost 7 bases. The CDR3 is CASSMTSGGANEQFF. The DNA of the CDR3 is TGCGCCAGCAGCATGACTAGCGGGGGGGCTAATGAGCAGTTCTTC. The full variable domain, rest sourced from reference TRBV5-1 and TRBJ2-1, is KAGVTQTPRYLIKTRGQQVTLSCSPISGHRSVSWYQQTPGQGLQFLFEYFSETQRNKGNFPGRFSGRQFSNSRSEMNVSTLELGDSALYLCASSMTSGGANEQFFGPGTRLTVL.

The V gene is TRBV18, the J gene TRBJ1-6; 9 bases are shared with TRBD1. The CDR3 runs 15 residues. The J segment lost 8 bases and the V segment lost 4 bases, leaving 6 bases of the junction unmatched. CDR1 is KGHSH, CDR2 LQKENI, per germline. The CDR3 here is CASSLGTGSDSPLHF. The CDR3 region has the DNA TGTGCCAGCTCACTAGGGACAGGGAGTGATTCACCCCTCCACTTT.

CDR3 nucleotides: TGTGCCAGCAGTTACTCCCTGACAGGGGACACTGAAGCTTTCTTT. Translation gives CASSYSLTGDTEAFF. The chain links TRBV6-5 to TRBJ1-1; 8 positions agree with TRBD1. CDR3 length equals 15 residues. Germline CDR1 MNHEY, CDR2 SVGAGI. Losses at the gene ends were 0 bases for V and 3 bases for J; bases not matched to a gene: 3.

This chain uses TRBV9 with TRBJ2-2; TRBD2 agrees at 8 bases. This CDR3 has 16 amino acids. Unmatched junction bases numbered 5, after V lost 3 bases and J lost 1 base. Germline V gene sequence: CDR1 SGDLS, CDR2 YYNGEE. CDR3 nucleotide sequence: TGTGCCAGCAGCGCCATTAGCGGGGTGAACACCGGGGAGCTGTTTTTT. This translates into CASSAISGVNTGELFF.

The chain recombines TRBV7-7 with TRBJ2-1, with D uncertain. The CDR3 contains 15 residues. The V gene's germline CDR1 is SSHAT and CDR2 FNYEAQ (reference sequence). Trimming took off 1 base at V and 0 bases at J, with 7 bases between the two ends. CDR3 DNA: TGTGCCAGCAGCTTAGGGGCGTCCTCCTACAATGAGCAGTTCTTC. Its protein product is CASSLGASSYNEQFF.

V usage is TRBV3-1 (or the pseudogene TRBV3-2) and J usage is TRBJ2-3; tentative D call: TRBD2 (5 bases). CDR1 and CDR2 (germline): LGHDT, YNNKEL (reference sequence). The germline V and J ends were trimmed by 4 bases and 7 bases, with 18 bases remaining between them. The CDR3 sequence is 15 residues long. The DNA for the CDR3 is TGTGCCAGCAGCCCTCCGGTACTAGAGGTTCATACGCAGTATTTT. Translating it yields CASSPPVLEVHTQYF.

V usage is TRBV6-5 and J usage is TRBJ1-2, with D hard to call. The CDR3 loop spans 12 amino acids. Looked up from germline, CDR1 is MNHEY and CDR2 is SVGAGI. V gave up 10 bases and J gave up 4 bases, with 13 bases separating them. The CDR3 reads CATGGSFYGYTF. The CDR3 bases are TGTGCCACCGGAGGATCTTTCTATGGCTACACCTTC.

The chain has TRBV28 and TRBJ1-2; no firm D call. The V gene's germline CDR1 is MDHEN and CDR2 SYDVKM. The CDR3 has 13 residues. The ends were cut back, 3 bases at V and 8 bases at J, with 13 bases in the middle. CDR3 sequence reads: CASSFGSDEGYTF. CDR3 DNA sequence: TGTGCCAGCAGTTTCGGGTCAGACGAGGGCTACACCTTC.

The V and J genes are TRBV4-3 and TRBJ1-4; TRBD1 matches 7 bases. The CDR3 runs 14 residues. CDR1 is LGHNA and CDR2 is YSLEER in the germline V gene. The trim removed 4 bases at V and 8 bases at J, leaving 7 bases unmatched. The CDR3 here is CASSRNVQGEKLFF. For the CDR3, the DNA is TGCGCCAGCAGCCGAAACGTACAGGGGGAAAAACTGTTTTTT.

In nucleotides, the CDR3 is TGCAGTGCTAGTGAGCAGACCTACGAGCAGTACTTC. It specifies CSASEQTYEQYF. This chain links TRBV20-1 with TRBJ2-7; D is undetermined. The ends were cut back, 3 bases at V and 2 bases at J, with 8 bases in the middle. Germline values: CDR1 DFQATT, CDR2 SNEGSKA (reference sequence). CDR3 size: 12 residues.